Presented here are 9 T cell receptor beta chains from one specimen sequenced in a study of regulatory T cells in long-lasting Graves disease. Both iRepertoire HTBI primers and Arm-PCR of CDR3 regions were used to build the TCR beta libraries. TCRdb re-derived calls from the multiplex PCR reads in MiXCR, one entry per CDR3 protein. The table records some 370,000 distinct CDR3 sequences, approximately 25% of them present only once. Time point in this sample: persistent/refractory GD, antithyroid drugs over 5 years with positive TRAb. RNA from PBMCs was the source of the TCR library. Sample: peripheral blood mononuclear cells (PBMCs), taken when the disease was refractory, from a patient treated with antithyroid drugs. The source of these receptors is a woman aged 40 to 49 with Graves disease.

CDR3 sequence reads: CASSLSGTRFSKNIQYF. The CDR3 region has the DNA TGTGCCAGCAGTTTGTCAGGCACCCGTTTTTCCAAAAACATTCAGTACTTC. The chain is built from TRBV28 and TRBJ2-4; unclear D gene. Trimming took off 3 bases at V and 2 bases at J, with 17 bases between the two ends. Germline V lookup: CDR1 MDHEN, CDR2 SYDVKM. This CDR3 spans 17 amino acids.

V is TRBV6-1 and J is TRBJ2-1; 7 nucleotides agree with TRBD1. The V gene's germline CDR1 is MNHNS and CDR2 SASEGT. V was pared by 4 bases and J by 7 bases, with 7 bases of the junction left unmatched. The CDR3 has 14 residues. The CDR3 protein is CASSGQGDLNEQFF. CDR3 bases: TGTGCCAGCAGTGGGCAGGGGGATTTGAATGAGCAGTTCTTC.

This clonotype was seen a few times. The rearrangement links TRBV3-1 to TRBJ1-1; D unresolved. V was shortened by 0 bases and J by 0 bases, with 8 bases between the two germline ends. The CDR3 loop spans 15 amino acids. Germline-derived CDR1 and CDR2 are LGHDT and YNNKEL (reference sequence). CDR3 DNA: TGTGCCAGCAGCCAAGACTACAGTCTGAACACTGAAGCTTTCTTT. This translates into CASSQDYSLNTEAFF. The variable domain in full, with the rest retrieved from reference TRBV3-1 and TRBJ1-1, is DTAVSQTPKYLVTQMGNDKSIKCEQNLGHDTMYWYKQDSKKFLKIMFSYNNKELIINETVPNRFSPKSPDKAHLNLHINSLELGDSAVYFCASSQDYSLNTEAFFGQGTRLTVV.

V is TRBV28 and J is TRBJ2-4; D ambiguous. With 3 bases removed from V and 0 bases from J, the gap between germline ends came to 9 bases. The CDR3 spans 15 residues. The germline CDR1 and CDR2 sequences are MDHEN and SYDVKM. The CDR3: CASSLGNLAKNIQYF. CDR3 nucleotides: TGTGCCAGCAGTTTGGGAAATCTAGCCAAAAACATTCAGTACTTC.

The chain links TRBV12-3 or TRBV12-4 to TRBJ2-2, with TRBD2 matching 10 bases. The V segment lost 3 bases and the J segment 0 bases; nucleotides outside the gene matches: 10. This CDR3 region has 19 residues. CDR3 sequence: CASSFLVGLALSNTGELFF. Written as DNA, the CDR3 is TGTGCCAGCAGTTTCCTGGTGGGACTAGCGCTGTCGAACACCGGGGAGCTGTTTTTT.

A few counts support this clonotype. The genes are TRBV19 and TRBJ2-7; 8 bases are a match to TRBD2. The V segment lost 5 bases and the J segment 2 bases; nucleotides outside the gene matches: 8. The V gene's germline CDR1 is LNHDA and CDR2 SQIVND (reference sequence). This CDR3 has 15 amino acids. The CDR3, as DNA: TGTGCCAGTAGTCACGGTAGCGGGATAACCTACGAGCAGTACTTC. The encoded protein is CASSHGSGITYEQYF. Drawing the rest from reference TRBV19 and TRBJ2-7, the complete variable domain is DGGITQSPKYLFRKEGQNVTLSCEQNLNHDAMYWYRQDPGQGLRLIYYSQIVNDFQKGDIAEGYSVSREKKESFPLTVTSAQKNPTAFYLCASSHGSGITYEQYFGPGTRLTVT.

V and J are TRBV7-8 and TRBJ1-3; D ambiguous. With 4 bases removed from V and 3 bases from J, the gap between germline ends came to 7 bases. Per the germline V gene, CDR1 is SGHVS and CDR2 is FQNEAQ. The CDR3 loop spans 13 amino acids. The CDR3 bases are TGTGCCAGCAGCTACACGGTTGGAAACACCATATATTTT. Amino acids: CASSYTVGNTIYF.

On this clonotype: It is likely a read error: a sequence one base away is far more abundant. The chain carries TRBV2 and TRBJ1-5, with a tentative D call TRBD1 (6 bases). The V gene lost 6 bases and the J gene lost 3 bases, with 12 bases spanning the gap. CDR3 length: 14 amino acids. Germline V lookup: CDR1 SNHLY, CDR2 FYNNEI. The CDR3 sequence is CASSLTGHNQPQHF. Here the CDR3 DNA reads TGTGCCAGCAGCTTGACAGGTCACAATCAGCCCCAGCATTTT.

Ten or more counts support this clonotype. V usage is TRBV7-9 and J usage is TRBJ1-2; D is perhaps TRBD1 (5 bases). This CDR3 contains 13 residues. Germline CDR1 SEHNR, CDR2 FQNEAQ (reference sequence). V was pared by 5 bases and J by 4 bases, with 11 bases between. CDR3 DNA sequence: TGTGCCAGCAGCCAGGGTTGGGGCTATGGCTACACCTTC. Protein: CASSQGWGYGYTF.